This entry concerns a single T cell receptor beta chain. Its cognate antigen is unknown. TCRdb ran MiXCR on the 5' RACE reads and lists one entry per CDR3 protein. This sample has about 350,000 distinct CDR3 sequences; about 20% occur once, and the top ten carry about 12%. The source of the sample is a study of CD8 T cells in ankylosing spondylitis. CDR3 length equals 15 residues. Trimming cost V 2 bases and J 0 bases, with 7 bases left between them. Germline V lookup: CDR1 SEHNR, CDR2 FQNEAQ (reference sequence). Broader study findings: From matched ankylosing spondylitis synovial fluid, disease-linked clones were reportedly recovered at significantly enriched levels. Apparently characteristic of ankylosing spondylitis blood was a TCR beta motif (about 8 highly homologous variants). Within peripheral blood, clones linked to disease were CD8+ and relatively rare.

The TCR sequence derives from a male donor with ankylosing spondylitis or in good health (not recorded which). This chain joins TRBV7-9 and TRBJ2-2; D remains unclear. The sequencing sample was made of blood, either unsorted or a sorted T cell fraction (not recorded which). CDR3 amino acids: CASSLLPTNTGELFF. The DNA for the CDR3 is TGTGCCAGCAGCTTATTGCCCACGAACACCGGGGAGCTGTTTTTT.